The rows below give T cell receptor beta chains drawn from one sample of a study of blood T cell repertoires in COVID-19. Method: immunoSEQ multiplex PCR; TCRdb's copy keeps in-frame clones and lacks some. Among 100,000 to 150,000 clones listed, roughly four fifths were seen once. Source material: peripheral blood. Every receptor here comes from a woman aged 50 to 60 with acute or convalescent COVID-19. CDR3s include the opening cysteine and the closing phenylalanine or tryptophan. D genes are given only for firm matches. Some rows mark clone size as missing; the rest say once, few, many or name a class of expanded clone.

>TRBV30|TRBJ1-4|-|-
CAWSPTGPTNEKLFF
TGTGCCTGGAGCCCCACAGGGCCAACTAATGAAAAACTGTTTTTT
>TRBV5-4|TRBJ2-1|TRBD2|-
CASSSPIAGGLHEQFF
TGTGCCAGCAGCTCCCCAATCGCGGGGGGGCTCCATGAGCAGTTCTTC
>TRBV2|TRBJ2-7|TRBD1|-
CASLLGQGTYEQYF
TGTGCCAGCCTCCTCGGACAGGGGACTTACGAGCAGTACTTC
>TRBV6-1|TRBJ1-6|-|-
CASSEKWPHLHF
TGTGCCAGCAGTGAGAAGTGGCCTCACCTCCACTTT
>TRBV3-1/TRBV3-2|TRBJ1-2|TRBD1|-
CASSPRGPYGYTF
TGTGCCAGCAGCCCCAGGGGGCCCTATGGCTACACCTTC
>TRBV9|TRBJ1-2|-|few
CASSDPGANYGYTF
TGTGCCAGCAGCGATCCGGGAGCGAACTATGGCTACACCTTC
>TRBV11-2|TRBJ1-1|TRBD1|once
CASSRAGQGGNTEAFF
TGTGCCAGCAGCCGCGCTGGACAGGGGGGGAATACTGAAGCTTTCTTT
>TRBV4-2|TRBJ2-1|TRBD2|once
CASSQEWTSGGPSYNEQFF
TGTGCCAGCAGCCAAGAGTGGACTAGCGGGGGCCCCTCCTACAATGAGCAGTTCTTC
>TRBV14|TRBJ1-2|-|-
CASSHQSNYGYTF
TGTGCCAGCAGCCACCAGTCTAACTATGGCTACACCTTC
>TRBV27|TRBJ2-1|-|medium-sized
CASSSRPVVSYNEQFF
TGTGCCAGCAGTTCCAGGCCAGTGGTATCCTACAATGAGCAGTTCTTC
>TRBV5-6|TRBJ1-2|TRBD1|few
CASSLVGDRLYGYTF
TGTGCCAGCAGCTTGGTGGGGGACAGGCTCTATGGCTACACCTTC
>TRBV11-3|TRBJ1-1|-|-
CASSLVHGAEAFF
TGTGCCAGCAGCTTAGTTCACGGGGCTGAAGCTTTCTTT
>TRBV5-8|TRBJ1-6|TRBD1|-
CASRGQANSPLHF
TGTGCCAGCAGAGGACAGGCCAATTCACCCCTCCACTTT
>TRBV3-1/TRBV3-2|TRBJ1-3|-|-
CASSQGGATYSGNTIYF
TGTGCCAGCAGCCAAGGAGGAGCTACCTACTCTGGAAACACCATATATTTT
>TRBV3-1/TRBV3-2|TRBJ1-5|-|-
CASSQGAGPQPQHF
TGTGCCAGCAGCCAAGGGGCAGGGCCCCAGCCCCAGCATTTT
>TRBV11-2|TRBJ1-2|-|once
CASSSIRGRGGYGYTF
TGTGCCAGCAGCTCCATCCGGGGACGAGGGGGCTATGGCTACACCTTC
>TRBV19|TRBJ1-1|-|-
CASSMLARAEAFF
TGTGCCAGTAGTATGCTCGCCCGCGCTGAAGCTTTCTTT
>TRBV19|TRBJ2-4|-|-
CASSTVTGSRAKNIQYF
TGTGCCAGTAGTACCGTCACAGGGAGCAGGGCCAAAAACATTCAGTACTTC
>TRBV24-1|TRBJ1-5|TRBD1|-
CATSDPRGQGAQDQPQHF
TGTGCCACCAGTGACCCTAGGGGACAGGGGGCGCAGGATCAGCCCCAGCATTTT
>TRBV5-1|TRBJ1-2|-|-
CASSLRQGSYGYTF
TGCGCCAGCAGCTTACGTCAGGGGAGCTATGGCTACACCTTC
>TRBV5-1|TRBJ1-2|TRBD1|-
CASSLEGTGKVTF
TGCGCCAGCAGCTTGGAGGGGACAGGCAAAGTCACCTTC
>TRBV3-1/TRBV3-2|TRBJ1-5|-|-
CASSQGQDNQPQHF
TGTGCCAGCAGCCAAGGACAGGACAATCAGCCCCAGCATTTT
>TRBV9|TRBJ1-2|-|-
CASSVGTASYGYTF
TGTGCCAGCAGCGTAGGTACAGCCTCCTATGGCTACACCTTC
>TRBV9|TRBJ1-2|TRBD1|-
CASSLGRDRREGYGYTF
TGTGCCAGCAGTTTAGGGCGGGACAGGCGAGAGGGCTATGGCTACACCTTC
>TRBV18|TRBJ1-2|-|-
CASSPGRVAYGYTF
TGTGCCAGCTCACCAGGGAGGGTCGCCTATGGCTACACCTTC
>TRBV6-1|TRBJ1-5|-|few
CASSEAGGNQPQHF
TGTGCCAGCAGTGAAGCGGGCGGCAATCAGCCCCAGCATTTT
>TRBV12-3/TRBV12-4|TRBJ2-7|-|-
CASSKYKSYEQYF
TGTGCCAGCAGCAAGTACAAATCCTACGAGCAGTACTTC
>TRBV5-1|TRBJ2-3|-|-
CASSLDGGEGVTQYF
TGCGCCAGCAGCTTGGACGGCGGGGAGGGGGTTACGCAGTATTTT
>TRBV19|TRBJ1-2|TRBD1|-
CASTSGTGDYGYTF
TGTGCCAGTACGTCCGGGACAGGGGACTATGGCTACACCTTC
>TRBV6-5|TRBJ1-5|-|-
CASRTDSNQPQHF
TGTGCCAGCCGGACTGATAGCAATCAGCCCCAGCATTTT
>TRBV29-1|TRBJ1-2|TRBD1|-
CSGENRDRANGYTF
TGCAGCGGTGAAAACCGGGACAGGGCAAATGGCTACACCTTC
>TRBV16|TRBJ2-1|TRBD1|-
CASSQPTGYDEQFF
TGTGCCAGCAGCCAACCGACAGGGTATGATGAGCAGTTCTTC
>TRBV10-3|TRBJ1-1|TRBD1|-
CAISSPGQRNTEAFF
TGTGCCATCAGTTCGCCGGGACAGAGGAACACTGAAGCTTTCTTT
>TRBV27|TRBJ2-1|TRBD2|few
CASSLMGGVNEQFF
TGTGCCAGCAGTTTAATGGGGGGGGTCAATGAGCAGTTCTTC
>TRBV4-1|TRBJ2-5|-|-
CASSQTGSQETQYF
TGCGCCAGCAGCCAAACGGGGAGCCAAGAGACCCAGTACTTC
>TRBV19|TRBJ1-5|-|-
CASSIGEWGRGQPQHF
TGTGCCAGTAGTATTGGCGAGTGGGGGAGGGGTCAGCCCCAGCATTTT
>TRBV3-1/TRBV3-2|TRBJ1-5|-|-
CASSQGHKASNQPQHF
TGTGCCAGCAGCCAAGGACACAAGGCATCCAATCAGCCCCAGCATTTT
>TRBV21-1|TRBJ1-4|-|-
CASSLPTGTGDEKLFF
TGTGCCAGCAGCCTACCGACTGGGACAGGGGATGAAAAACTGTTTTTT
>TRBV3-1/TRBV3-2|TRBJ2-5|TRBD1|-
CASSRKPGGTTGGKTQYF
TGTGCCAGCAGCCGGAAGCCAGGGGGGACCACAGGGGGCAAGACCCAGTACTTC
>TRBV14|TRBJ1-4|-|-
CASSRALNEKLFF
TGTGCCAGCAGCCGTGCGCTTAATGAAAAACTGTTTTTT
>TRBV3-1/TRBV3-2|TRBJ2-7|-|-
CASSQEWGRRSYEQYF
TGTGCCAGCAGCCAAGAATGGGGGAGGCGATCCTACGAGCAGTACTTC